The T cell receptor beta chain described here comes from a study of T cell repertoires in cytomegalovirus infection. Study background: It can be stated that public TCR beta signatures indicated CMV infection as well as a matching HLA type. Study observations and caveats: Ex vivo, HLA-C-restricted CMV-specific TCR beta clonotypes prevailed over the rest of the response.

The count of this clonotype is one. Antigen: not known. This may be a read error: a much more frequent sequence differs by one nucleotide. A single record per CDR3 protein comes from TCRdb applying MiXCR to the reads. The sample has roughly 500,000 distinct CDR3 sequences, 10% to 12% seen once. The CDR3 is made up of 14 amino acids. J lost 1 base, V lost 7 bases, and 7 bases had no gene match. CDR1 and CDR2 from the germline V gene are MDHEN and SYDVKM. The sequencing input was PBMCs. This chain connects TRBV28 to TRBJ2-7; TRBD1 matches 7 bases. The clonotype originates from a human donor in good health (CMV status not recorded). Some clones in this sample may be carry-over from other donors' samples. The CDR3 DNA reads TGTGCCAGCATTATGCCAGGGGGTTCCTACGAGCAGTACTTC. It codes for CASIMPGGSYEQYF.